The 10 T cell receptor beta chains presented below share a single source sample, sequenced in a study of shared clonotypes between healthy human individuals. The data were produced by immunoSEQ multiplex PCR, yet TCRdb's version contains in-frame clones alone and is incomplete. Among 2 million to 2.5 million clones listed, around 92% were seen once. Material: naive CD4+ T cells from PBMCs. Subset of the sample: CD45RA+ positively selected. The receptor set was obtained from a young man in good health. Some clones in this sample may be carry-over from other donors' samples.

This chain joins TRBV29-1 and TRBJ1-1; D perhaps matches TRBD1 (6 bases). With 4 bases removed from V and 4 bases from J, the gap between germline ends came to 13 bases. The CDR3 sequence is 13 residues long. The germline V gene has CDR1 SQVTM and CDR2 ANQGSEA. CDR3 nucleotides: TGCAGCGTTGGGACAGAGTATGGCACTGAAGCTTTCTTT. Its protein product is CSVGTEYGTEAFF.

The chain is built from TRBV28 and TRBJ1-2; a possible D gene is TRBD1 (5 bases). V was cut by 1 base and J by 6 bases, with 15 bases left in between. The CDR3 contains 15 residues. CDR1 is MDHEN and CDR2 is SYDVKM in the germline V gene. The CDR3: CASSLSAGQRNGYTF. The CDR3 nucleotides read TGTGCCAGCAGTTTATCGGCAGGGCAGAGAAATGGCTACACCTTC.

The chain recombines TRBV5-1 with TRBJ2-7; 10 nucleotides line up with TRBD2. V lost 1 base and J lost 1; bases outside the gene matches: 8. CDR1 and CDR2 (germline): SGHRS, YFSETQ. The CDR3 is made up of 17 amino acids. The CDR3 is CASSLRASGSESYEQYF. The CDR3, as DNA: TGCGCCAGCAGCTTGAGGGCTAGCGGGAGCGAGTCCTACGAGCAGTACTTC. The full variable domain, with the rest looked up from reference TRBV5-1 and TRBJ2-7, is KAGVTQTPRYLIKTRGQQVTLSCSPISGHRSVSWYQQTPGQGLQFLFEYFSETQRNKGNFPGRFSGRQFSNSRSEMNVSTLELGDSALYLCASSLRASGSESYEQYFGPGTRLTVT.

To note about this clone: Other DNA sequences in this sample translate to the same CDR3. V usage is TRBV5-1 and J usage is TRBJ2-7, with TRBD1 matching 9 bases. V shed 3 bases, J shed 4 bases, and the junction held 8 bases outside the gene matches. This CDR3 is 15 amino acids long. The germline V gene has CDR1 SGHRS and CDR2 YFSETQ. CDR3 protein: CASSSTTGGHYEQYF. CDR3 DNA sequence: TGCGCCAGCAGCTCAACGACAGGGGGACATTACGAGCAGTACTTC.

V is TRBV28 and J is TRBJ1-5; perhaps TRBD1 as D (5 bases). Per germline, CDR1 MDHEN and CDR2 SYDVKM. The CDR3 contains 15 residues. The V and J ends lost 7 bases and 2 bases respectively, with 15 bases between them. Here the CDR3 reads CASTPEAGGNQPQHF. DNA for the CDR3: TGTGCCAGCACCCCGGAGGCGGGGGGCAATCAGCCCCAGCATTTT. The whole variable domain, remainder taken from reference TRBV28 and TRBJ1-5, is DVKVTQSSRYLVKRTGEKVFLECVQDMDHENMFWYRQDPGLGLRLIYFSYDVKMKEKGDIPEGYSVSREKKERFSLILESASTNQTSMYLCASTPEAGGNQPQHFGDGTRLSIL.

The gene calls are TRBV18 and TRBJ1-1, with no clear D. This CDR3 has 14 amino acids. From germline, CDR1 is KGHSH and CDR2 LQKENI. The V end lost 6 bases, the J end lost 3 bases, and 14 bases lay between the germline ends. The CDR3 here is CASSPNLGDTEAFF. CDR3 sequence (DNA): TGTGCCAGCTCCCCAAATTTGGGCGACACTGAAGCTTTCTTT.

The chain has TRBV18 and TRBJ1-2, with a weak D call TRBD1 (5 bases). This CDR3 has 15 amino acids. The V end was cut by 3 bases, the J end by 6 bases, with 17 bases between. The germline V gene has CDR1 KGHSH and CDR2 LQKENI. The CDR3 coding sequence is TGTGCCAGCTCACCCTCTAGGGGACCTTCGGATGGCTACACCTTC. It translates to CASSPSRGPSDGYTF.

This clone occurred once. The chain is built from TRBV5-4 and TRBJ1-1, with 7 bases fitting TRBD1. The CDR3 loop spans 17 amino acids. Trimming cost V 5 bases and J 0 bases; bases outside gene matches: 13. Germline V gene sequence: CDR1 SGHNT, CDR2 YYREEE (reference sequence). CDR3 sequence (DNA): TGTGCCAGCAGACGAACGGCCGGGACAGATATGAACACTGAAGCTTTCTTT. Encoded protein: CASRRTAGTDMNTEAFF.

This chain joins TRBV19 and TRBJ2-2; possible D gene TRBD2, 6 bases. The germline V and J ends were trimmed by 0 bases and 5 bases, with 22 bases remaining between them. The germline V gene has CDR1 LNHDA and CDR2 SQIVND (reference sequence). This CDR3 spans 19 amino acids. CDR3 sequence reads: CASSIEGRLGGVWTGELFF. The CDR3 DNA reads TGTGCCAGTAGTATAGAGGGACGCCTGGGCGGGGTGTGGACCGGGGAGCTGTTTTTT.

The chain carries TRBV10-1 and TRBJ2-1; a weak D match, TRBD2 (6 bases). This CDR3 contains 12 residues. CDR1 and CDR2 from the germline V gene are WNHNN and SYGVQD (reference sequence). The CDR3 reads CAAASDYNEQFF. The DNA of the CDR3 is TGCGCGGCGGCTAGCGACTACAATGAGCAGTTCTTC.